This TCR beta chain was retrieved from a study of blood T cells in healthy people across ages. There are a few counts of this clonotype. The second PCR ran roughly 7 to 11 cycles with a sample-barcoded 5' primer and J-beta primers. One entry per CDR3 protein results from TCRdb running MiXCR on the 5' RACE reads. The table shows approximately 900,000 distinct CDR3 sequences, with almost 30% occurring only once. These sequences were also reported in another study, on T cells of mothers and their children.

This clonotype originated in a woman aged 40 to 50 in good health. Input material: blood.

CDR3 sequence (DNA): TGTGCCAGCAGAGAAGTCACCTACGAGCAGTACTTC. Amino acid sequence: CASREVTYEQYF. The chain joins TRBV21-1 to TRBJ2-7. TRBV21-1 is a recognized pseudogene. This CDR3 has 12 residues.